Listed below are T cell receptor beta chains from one sample, sequenced in a study of T-cell reconstitution after alpha-beta-depleted transplantation in children. From the PCR reads, TCRdb called clonotypes with MiXCR, one entry per CDR3 protein. Among under 450,000 distinct CDR3 sequences listed, 13% were seen once. This material consisted of PBMCs, taken from the stem cell graft. The receptor source for this set is a human donor who donated a stem cell graft to a child with Fanconi anemia. CDR3s include the opening cysteine and the closing phenylalanine or tryptophan. A D gene is named only where the DNA matches it firmly. Expanded clones are given a class, and other clones once, few, many or no size at all.

V,D,size,J,DNA,CDR3
TRBV12-5,-,-,TRBJ1-1,TGTGCTAGTGGTTTGGTTAGTGCGGGTGTGGGAGCTTTCTTT,CASGLVSAGVGAFF
TRBV5-1,-,medium-sized,TRBJ2-2,TGCGCCAGCAGCCGGAACGGGAACACCGGGGAGCTGTTTTTT,CASSRNGNTGELFF
TRBV7-8,-,few,TRBJ2-2,TGTGCCAGCAGCTTAGCGCGAAGTAACACCGGGGAGCTGTTTTTT,CASSLARSNTGELFF
TRBV9,-,many,TRBJ2-1,TGTGCCAGCAGCGTGACCCCGGGACTGCTCAACAATGAGCAGTTCTTC,CASSVTPGLLNNEQFF
TRBV7-9,-,few,TRBJ1-2,TGTGCCAGCAGCCCTGAAGCGGGTGGCTACACCTTC,CASSPEAGGYTF
TRBV7-2,TRBD2,once,TRBJ2-1,TGTGCCAGCAGCCTGAGGGCGGGGGGGCTGGATGAGCAGTTCTTC,CASSLRAGGLDEQFF
TRBV11-2,-,few,TRBJ2-4,TGTGCCAGCAGCATCAACATCGATAGTGGAGCCAAAAACATTCAGTACTTC,CASSINIDSGAKNIQYF
TRBV4-3,-,many,TRBJ2-5,TGCGCCAGCAGCCGGGGGACGGCGGAGGTGGAGACCCAGTACTTC,CASSRGTAEVETQYF
TRBV20-1,-,many,TRBJ2-5,TGCAGTGCTAGAGATGCAGGGACCGAAGAGACCCAGTACTTC,CSARDAGTEETQYF
TRBV24-1,TRBD2,-,TRBJ2-4,TGTGCCACCAGTGATCCAGGGAGGGGTGAAAACATTCAGTACTTC,CATSDPGRGENIQYF
TRBV7-8,-,-,TRBJ2-1,TGTGCCAGCAGCTCTGAGGGGTCCTACAATGAGCAGTTCTTC,CASSSEGSYNEQFF
TRBV28,-,few,TRBJ1-6,TGTGCCAGCAGCAGAGTGCAGGGTTCTAATTCACCCCTCCACTTT,CASSRVQGSNSPLHF
TRBV20-1,-,-,TRBJ1-1,TGCAGTGCTAGAGTGGGGGGGCCCAACACTGAAGCTTTCTTT,CSARVGGPNTEAFF
TRBV7-2,-,many,TRBJ2-5,TGTGCCAGCAGCTTAGCGCTTCAAGAGACCCAGTACTTC,CASSLALQETQYF
TRBV7-2,-,few,TRBJ1-2,TGTGCCAGCAGCGACGGGGCCGGGGGAGGCTACACCTTC,CASSDGAGGGYTF
TRBV7-9,TRBD2,-,TRBJ2-2,TGTGCCAGCAGCAAGACTAGCGGGGGCACCGGGGAGCTGTTTTTT,CASSKTSGGTGELFF
TRBV6-2/TRBV6-3,-,few,TRBJ2-5,TGTGCCAGCAGTCCCCGAGGGGGGCGAGGAGAGACCCAGTACTTC,CASSPRGGRGETQYF
TRBV12-3/TRBV12-4,-,many,TRBJ1-3,TGTGCCAGCAGTTTCCCCGGAAACACCATATATTTT,CASSFPGNTIYF
TRBV4-1,-,-,TRBJ1-1,TGCGCCAGCAGCCTATTTTCGCAAGAGAACACTGAAGCTTTCTTT,CASSLFSQENTEAFF
TRBV18,-,few,TRBJ2-7,TGTGCCAGCTCACGGCCAATGGGAAGTAGCGAGCAGTACTTC,CASSRPMGSSEQYF
TRBV12-3/TRBV12-4,-,many,TRBJ1-2,TGTGCCAGCAGTCCCTCCAGAAAGAACTATGGCTACACCTTC,CASSPSRKNYGYTF
TRBV29-1,-,many,TRBJ1-1,TGCAGCGTTGAATTAATCCAGGACACTGAAGCTTTCTTT,CSVELIQDTEAFF
TRBV7-2,-,many,TRBJ2-1,TGTGCCAGCAGCCTTCCTGAGGGGGGGGTATCCTACAATGAGCAGTTCTTC,CASSLPEGGVSYNEQFF
TRBV9,TRBD1,few,TRBJ2-7,TGTGCCAGCAGCGTAGCAGGGGGCGCGATGGGGGAGCAGTACTTC,CASSVAGGAMGEQYF
TRBV30,-,-,TRBJ2-2,TGTGCCTGGGGCCTAACGACCGGGGAGCTGTTTTTT,CAWGLTTGELFF
TRBV5-1,-,-,TRBJ2-7,TGCGCCAGCAGCCCGGCCCCTAATGACTACGAGCAGTACTTC,CASSPAPNDYEQYF
TRBV24-1,-,many,TRBJ2-3,TGTGCCACCAGTGACCCCGGAGATACGCAGTATTTT,CATSDPGDTQYF
TRBV20-1,TRBD1,-,TRBJ2-1,TGCTGCTTCAGGGGCTCAGGGGGCAGCTCCTACAATGAGCAGTTCTTC,CCFRGSGGSSYNEQFF
TRBV9,-,few,TRBJ2-1,TGTGCCAGCAGCGTTTCCGGGACACCAACCTACAATGAGCAGTTCTTC,CASSVSGTPTYNEQFF
TRBV5-8,TRBD1,once,TRBJ2-7,TGTGCCAGCAGCCCCGGGACAGCCTGCGAGCAGTACTTC,CASSPGTACEQYF
TRBV2,-,many,TRBJ2-2,TGTGCCAGCAGTGCACAGGGAACCGGGGAGCTGTTTTTT,CASSAQGTGELFF
TRBV5-1,-,many,TRBJ2-1,TGCGCCAGCAGTCGGAACGGGGACAATGAGCAGTTCTTC,CASSRNGDNEQFF
TRBV10-3,TRBD2,-,TRBJ2-3,TGTGCCTCATCCGGGACTAGCGACCCTAGCACAGATACGCAGTATTTT,CASSGTSDPSTDTQYF
TRBV7-8,-,-,TRBJ1-1,TGTGCCAGCAGCTTACGAGGCTGGGACACTGAAGCTTTCTTT,CASSLRGWDTEAFF
TRBV5-1,TRBD2,many,TRBJ2-1,TGCGCCAGCAGCTTGACCAGTAGCGGGCTATACAATGAGCAGTTCTTC,CASSLTSSGLYNEQFF
TRBV9,-,-,TRBJ2-6,TGTGCCAGCAGCGTAGAAATTCAGGCCCTTGGAACTGGGGCCAACGTCCTGACTTTC,CASSVEIQALGTGANVLTF
TRBV9,TRBD1,many,TRBJ1-2,TGTGCCAGCAGCGCAAGGGCACAGGGGGACTATGGCTACACCTTC,CASSARAQGDYGYTF
TRBV6-2/TRBV6-3,-,few,TRBJ2-4,TGTGCCAGCGGCACCCAGGAGAGTCCGGGAGCCAAAAACATTCAGTACTTC,CASGTQESPGAKNIQYF
TRBV10-1,TRBD1,few,TRBJ2-3,TGCGCCAGCAGTGAGAGTGTGGCAGGGGGCGTAGATACGCAGTATTTT,CASSESVAGGVDTQYF
TRBV6-5,-,few,TRBJ1-2,TGTGCCAGCAGTTACTCGTCAGGGTTTGAGGGCTACACCTTC,CASSYSSGFEGYTF
TRBV6-1,-,-,TRBJ1-4,TGTGCCAGCAGTCCCTACAGATCAACTAATGAAAAACTGTTTTTT,CASSPYRSTNEKLFF
TRBV6-5,-,many,TRBJ1-1,TGTGCCAGCAGGAACGAGGGGACTGAAGCTTTCTTT,CASRNEGTEAFF
TRBV7-9,TRBD1,few,TRBJ2-4,TGTGCCAGCAGCCGGGACAGGATGGCCAAAAACATTCAGTACTTC,CASSRDRMAKNIQYF
TRBV24-1,TRBD1,-,TRBJ1-2,TGTGCCACCAGTGACCCGGGACAGGGAGTCTATGGCTACACCTTC,CATSDPGQGVYGYTF
TRBV29-1,-,many,TRBJ2-1,TGCAGCGTTGTAAGGTCAGGTTATTTTGATGAGCAGTTCTTC,CSVVRSGYFDEQFF
TRBV11-2,TRBD1,few,TRBJ2-5,TGTGCCAGCAGCGATCCCCGGACAGGAGAGACCCAGTACTTC,CASSDPRTGETQYF
TRBV20-1,-,-,TRBJ1-2,TGCAGTGCTATTACGGACCTGGCGGTCTATGGCTACACCTTC,CSAITDLAVYGYTF
TRBV12-3/TRBV12-4,-,many,TRBJ2-5,TGTGCCAGCAGTTTAGGCAGCCAAGAGACCCAGTACTTC,CASSLGSQETQYF
TRBV3-1,-,-,TRBJ1-2,TGTGCCAGCAGCCTACTGTCAGAGGGCTACACCTTC,CASSLLSEGYTF
TRBV2,TRBD2,-,TRBJ2-1,TGTGCCAGCAGTGAAGCTGGCGGGGGGTTCAATGAGCAGTTCTTC,CASSEAGGGFNEQFF
TRBV20-1,-,-,TRBJ2-7,TGCAGTGCTCACCAAGGGGGGGGGCAGTACTTC,CSAHQGGGQYF
TRBV6-5,-,many,TRBJ2-1,TGTGCCAGCCGTCCATCGAGGAACAATGAGCAGTTCTTC,CASRPSRNNEQFF
TRBV6-2/TRBV6-3,TRBD1,-,TRBJ1-1,TGTGCCAGCACCGCACAGGGGTTCACTGAAGCTTTCTTT,CASTAQGFTEAFF
TRBV5-6,-,many,TRBJ1-4,TGTGCCAGCAGCTTTAAGGGGAATGAAAAACTGTTTTTT,CASSFKGNEKLFF
TRBV18,TRBD2,few,TRBJ2-1,TGTGCCAGCTCCAGCGGGGGGTCTAACCTTGAGCAGTTCTTC,CASSSGGSNLEQFF